There are many counts of the clone carrying this T cell receptor beta chain. The data stem from a study of shared clonotypes between healthy human individuals. Donors were Caucasian adults residing in Nashville, Tennessee, USA. V gave up 4 bases and J gave up 5 bases, with 14 bases separating them. This CDR3 comprises 14 residues. Germline lookup yields CDR1 SGHTA and CDR2 FQGNSA. The table came from immunoSEQ multiplex PCR; TCRdb's copy has only in-frame clones and leaves some out. The data hold approximately 500,000 clones, with about 72% observed a single time. The sequence came from a woman between 35 and 50 years old in good health. Some clones in this sample may be carry-over from other donors' samples. The V and J genes are TRBV7-2 and TRBJ2-5; TRBD2 might be the D (5 bases). Sample: PBMCs. CDR3 DNA sequence: TGTGCCAGCAGCTACTTCGGGCGGACTGAGACCCAGTACTTC. This codes for CASSYFGRTETQYF.